This entry lists 13 T cell receptor beta chains sequenced from one sample in a study of identical twins. TCRdb redid the calling of the 5' RACE reads with MiXCR, one entry per CDR3 protein. The data hold 200,000 or so distinct CDR3 sequences, with less than 20% observed a single time. This sample also belongs to another study, concerning T cells expressing NK-cell markers.

The specimen sequenced was CD8+ T cells sorted from blood. Receptors originate from a woman aged 18-30 years in good health.

This chain links TRBV12-3 or TRBV12-4 with TRBJ2-7; 11 bases align to TRBD1. The trim removed 5 bases at V and 5 bases at J, leaving 8 bases unmatched. CDR3 length: 15 amino acids. The CDR3 DNA reads as TGTGCCAGCAGTCAGGGACAGGGGGTCCTCCACGAGCAGTACTTC. This codes for CASSQGQGVLHEQYF.

This clonotype has only a few counts. The chain links TRBV4-3 to TRBJ2-3; perhaps TRBD2 as D (6 bases). Trimming shortened V by 0 bases and J by 1 base, and 14 bases separated the two germline ends. The germline V gene has CDR1 LGHNA and CDR2 YSLEER. There are 17 residues in the CDR3. CDR3 in amino acids: CASSQEIRLGGTDTQYF. CDR3 DNA sequence: TGCGCCAGCAGCCAAGAAATCCGACTAGGGGGCACAGATACGCAGTATTTT.

The rearrangement uses TRBV5-1 and TRBJ1-1, with a possible D match to TRBD1 (6 bases). Germline V gene sequence: CDR1 SGHRS, CDR2 YFSETQ. Trimming left V 5 bases short and J 7 bases short, with 12 bases between. CDR3 size: 12 residues. The CDR3 is CASREGGLEAFF. The CDR3 bases are TGCGCCAGCAGGGAGGGGGGGCTTGAAGCTTTCTTT.

This clonotype was counted between two and nine times. The CDR3 DNA reads as TGTGCCAGCAGCCTCCTTGGGAATGGCTACACCTTC. Protein product: CASSLLGNGYTF. The chain has TRBV3-1 and TRBJ1-2, with unresolved D. Germline CDR1 and CDR2: LGHDT and YNNKEL (reference sequence). V lost 4 bases and J 6 bases, leaving 9 bases between the germline ends. The CDR3 loop spans 12 amino acids.

This clonotype was counted only a few times. The chain couples TRBV5-4 to TRBJ1-1; D gene ambiguous. CDR1 and CDR2 from the germline V gene are SGHNT and YYREEE (reference sequence). The V end was cut by 0 bases, the J end by 7 bases, with 7 bases between. The CDR3 is made up of 12 amino acids. In nucleotides, the CDR3 is TGTGCCAGCAGCTTGGGACAAAATGAAGCTTTCTTT. This codes for CASSLGQNEAFF.

V is TRBV6-2 or TRBV6-3 and J is TRBJ2-4; the D gene is possibly TRBD2 (5 bases). The germline gives CDR1 MNHEY, CDR2 SVGEGT. The CDR3 has 13 residues. The V gene lost 2 bases and the J gene lost 8 bases, with 10 bases spanning the gap. In DNA, the CDR3 is TGTGCCAGCAGTTACGCCGGAGGATACATTCAGTACTTC. The encoded protein is CASSYAGGYIQYF.

This chain connects TRBV6-5 to TRBJ1-1; D is unclear. Trimming cost V 6 bases and J 3 bases, with 8 bases left between them. Germline V gene sequence: CDR1 MNHEY, CDR2 SVGAGI. This CDR3 is 12 amino acids long. CDR3 DNA: TGTGCCAGCAGACAGACTTACACTGAAGCTTTCTTT. This encodes CASRQTYTEAFF.

Notes on this clonotype: One junction end disagrees with the germline gene, perhaps due to a read error. The chain has TRBV7-7 and TRBJ2-1, with 11 bases identical to TRBD2. Per germline, CDR1 SSHAT and CDR2 FNYEAQ (reference sequence). The CDR3 loop spans 16 amino acids. CDR3 sequence (DNA): TGTGCTAGCAGCGAGAGACTAGCGGGGCCCTACAATGAGCAGTTCTTC. Translated: CASSERLAGPYNEQFF.

This clonotype was seen a handful of times. The rearrangement joins TRBV25-1 to TRBJ2-5; the match to TRBD2 covers 7 bases. Trimming cost V 2 bases and J 3 bases; bases outside gene matches: 3. Germline V gene lookup returns CDR1 MGHDK and CDR2 SYGVNS. CDR3 size: 14 residues. The chain's CDR3 is CASSEPSGKETQYF. The CDR3 DNA reads as TGTGCCAGCAGTGAACCGAGCGGGAAAGAGACCCAGTACTTC.

The table lists this clonotype with many counts. The CDR3 nucleotides are TGTGCCAGCAGTTCCCCACTAAGGAGAACAGATACGCAGTATTTT. It is translated as CASSSPLRRTDTQYF. The rearrangement uses TRBV12-3 or TRBV12-4 and TRBJ2-3; the D is unclear. V was trimmed by 4 bases and J by 3 bases, leaving 14 bases between them. This CDR3 region has 15 residues.

Only a few counts were recorded for this clonotype. V and J are TRBV12-3 or TRBV12-4 and TRBJ1-1; tentatively, D is TRBD1 (6 bases). Deletions cut 4 bases from V and 6 bases from J, with 12 bases between. The CDR3 is made up of 13 amino acids. CDR3 DNA sequence: TGTGCCAGCAGTTCCGCAGGGGTTCCTGAAGCTTTCTTT. It specifies CASSSAGVPEAFF.

This clonotype was recorded many times. The chain couples TRBV4-3 to TRBJ2-7; no clear D gene. The CDR3 length is 14 residues. Between the trimmed V and J ends, which lost 0 bases and 3 bases, there was a span of 9 bases. CDR1 is LGHNA, CDR2 YSLEER, per germline. For the CDR3, the DNA is TGCGCCAGCAGCCAAGAAAGGCATCTCTACGAGCAGTACTTC. Encoded protein: CASSQERHLYEQYF.

The rearrangement uses TRBV29-1 and TRBJ2-7, with D maybe TRBD1 (6 bases). There are 13 residues in the CDR3. V dropped 5 bases and J dropped 3 bases, with 14 bases sitting between them. Germline V gene sequence: CDR1 SQVTM, CDR2 ANQGSEA. CDR3 DNA sequence: TGCAGCGTTAAAGGACAGCAACACTACGAGCAGTACTTC. Residues: CSVKGQQHYEQYF.